This T cell receptor beta chain was retrieved from a study of CD8 T cells in Susac syndrome. With random hexamers, reverse transcription was performed on about 0.5 to 1 ug of RNA. One entry per CDR3 protein, called by TCRdb with MiXCR from the immunoSEQ multiplex PCR reads. There are 67,000 or so distinct CDR3 sequences in the sample; 85% to 95% occur only once, and about 0.14% lies in the top ten. This clonotype was picked up one time. Germline V gives CDR1 PRHDT, CDR2 FYEKMQ (reference sequence). The V end lost 5 bases, the J end lost 8 bases, and 9 bases lay between the germline ends. There are 12 residues in the CDR3.

This receptor was obtained from a human donor with Susac syndrome. V and J are TRBV13 and TRBJ2-2; D unresolved. Sample: CD4+ T cells from PBMCs. This CDR3 is CASSLRLGELFF. CDR3 sequence (DNA): TGTGCCAGCAGCCTCCGCCTGGGGGAGCTGTTTTTT. Based on the CDR3 plus reference TRBV13 and TRBJ2-2, the full variable domain is AAGVIQSPRHLIKEKRETATLKCYPIPRHDTVYWYQQGPGQDPQFLISFYEKMQSDKGSIPDRFSAQQFSDYHSELNMSSLELGDSALYFCASSLRLGELFFGEGSRLTVL.